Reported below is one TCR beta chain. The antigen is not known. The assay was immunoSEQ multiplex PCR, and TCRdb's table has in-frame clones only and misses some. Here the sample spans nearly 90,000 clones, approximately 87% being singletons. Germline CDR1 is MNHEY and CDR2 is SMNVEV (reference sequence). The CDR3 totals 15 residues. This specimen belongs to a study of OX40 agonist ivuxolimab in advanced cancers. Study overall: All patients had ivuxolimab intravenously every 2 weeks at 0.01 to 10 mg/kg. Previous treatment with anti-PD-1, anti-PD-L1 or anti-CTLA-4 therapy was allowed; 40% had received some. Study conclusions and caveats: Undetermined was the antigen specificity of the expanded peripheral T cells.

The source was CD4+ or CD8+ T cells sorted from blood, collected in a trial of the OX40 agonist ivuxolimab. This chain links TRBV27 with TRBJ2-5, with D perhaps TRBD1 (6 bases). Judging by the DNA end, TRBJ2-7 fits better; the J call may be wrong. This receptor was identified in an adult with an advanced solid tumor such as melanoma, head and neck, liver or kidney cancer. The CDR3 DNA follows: TGTGCCAGCAGTTTGGCCGCAGGGGATTTGTACGAGCAGTACTTC. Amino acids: CASSLAAGDLYEQYF.